The sequence of this TCR beta chain was determined in a study of blood T cell repertoires in COVID-19. This CDR3 contains 14 residues. V lost 7 bases, J lost 2 bases, and 3 bases stayed unmatched. Germline CDR1 MNHEY, CDR2 SVGAGI. The table came from immunoSEQ multiplex PCR; TCRdb's copy has only in-frame clones and leaves some out. The sample holds roughly 120,000 clones, about two thirds seen once. This clone was seen just once. The source is a human donor with acute or convalescent COVID-19. The donor label of this sample is uncertain. The rearrangement uses TRBV6-5 and TRBJ1-3, with 9 positions matching TRBD1. Sequenced: peripheral blood. This CDR3 is CASTWDRAGNTIYF. The CDR3 region has the DNA TGTGCCAGCACCTGGGACAGGGCTGGAAACACCATATATTTT.